The clone carrying this TCR beta chain has more than one count but fewer than ten. This entry is derived from a study of blood T cell repertoires in COVID-19. Across the study: T cells, B-cell-depleted T cells, or PBMCs supplied cDNA or gDNA.

The CDR3 length is 17 residues. With 5 bases removed from V and 5 bases from J, the gap between germline ends came to 19 bases. Germline assignment: CDR1 MNHEY and CDR2 SVGEGT. Profiling relied on immunoSEQ multiplex PCR, and the TCRdb table lists in-frame clones only, not all of them. The sample shows about 100,000 clones, roughly 87% of them seen only once. Sequenced: peripheral blood. The receptor comes from a woman aged 45-65 years with COVID-19, enrolled during active disease. The chain recombines TRBV6-2 or TRBV6-3 with TRBJ1-6, with D maybe TRBD1 (5 bases). The CDR3 DNA reads TGTGCCAGCAGTGAGTGGAGTCGACAGAGTGATAATTCACCCCTCCACTTT. It is translated as CASSEWSRQSDNSPLHF.